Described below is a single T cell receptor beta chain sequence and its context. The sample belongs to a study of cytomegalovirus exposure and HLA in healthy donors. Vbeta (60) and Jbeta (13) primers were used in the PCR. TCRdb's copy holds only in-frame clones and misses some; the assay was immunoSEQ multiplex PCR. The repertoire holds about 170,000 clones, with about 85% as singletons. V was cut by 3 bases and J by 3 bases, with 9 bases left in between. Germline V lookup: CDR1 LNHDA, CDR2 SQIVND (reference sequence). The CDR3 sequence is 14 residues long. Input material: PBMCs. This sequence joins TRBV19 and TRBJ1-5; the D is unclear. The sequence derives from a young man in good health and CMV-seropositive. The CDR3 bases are TGTGCCAGTAGTATTGGAGTTTACAATCAGCCCCAGCATTTT. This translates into CASSIGVYNQPQHF.